The following is a TCR beta chain sequence with its context. It lacks a known antigen. No base quality information exists; no much larger clone differs at one position. Library construction relied on 5' RACE. Instrument on record: Illumina HiSeq 2500. A second roughly 6 to 11 cycle PCR used a sample-barcoded 5' primer and a J-beta primer mix. Each TCR beta cDNA molecule received a unique molecular identifier from a template-switch 5' adaptor carrying 12 random nucleotides. At least 3 million CDR3-containing paired-end reads were obtained from each sample. The Mint cDNA synthesis kit, primed by a TRBC-specific oligonucleotide, was used to synthesize first-strand cDNA from all RNA. Following uracil-DNA glycosylase treatment, a first 18-cycle PCR with universal primers M1SS and BC2_uni_R was performed on all cDNA. From the authors' description of their analysis: For normalization, 1 million high-quality reads, each with a distinct molecular identifier, were randomly selected from each sample. Reads with shared molecular identifiers were discarded instead of being binned into consensus sequences. MiTCR, run with a Q25 quality threshold and the strictest error-elimination algorithm, handled CDR3 identification, clonotype clustering and error correction. A nonparametric unseen species model using Euler transformation provided a lower-bound estimate of total TCR beta diversity. TCRdb cleaned the public reads at Q25 with fastp, built clones with MiXCR and kept in-frame beta chains. Entries that share a CDR3 protein sequence are merged under the most common genes and DNA. The V and J calls reflect TCRdb's pipeline rather than the authors' work. The sample includes 800,000 or so distinct CDR3 sequences, with about 42% observed a single time. The ten largest clones add up to 15% to 20% of the sample.

This sample was taken from a study of blood T cells in healthy people across ages (dated by TCRdb to between 2014 and 2017). Regarding the complete study: In model experiments, template switching captured about one uniquely barcoded TCR beta cDNA molecule for every two T cells. Age-related changes in TCR beta repertoire diversity were measured in the study by deep sequencing normalized with unique cDNA molecular identifiers. The donors were divided into four age groups: young (average roughly 17 years), middle-aged (about 40), aged (roughly 66) and long-lived (more than 75). To avoid experimental bias, donors of different ages were spread randomly across the sequencing lanes. Using the same blood draw, the study looked at two additional independent replicas of 1 million unique cDNA reads for two donors, one aged 18 to 29 and the other aged 80 or older. Study-level results and caveats: Estimates of total diversity from one million sequenced T cells were regarded as lower bounds and underestimates. Because donor CMV infection status was unknown, age-related changes in expanded clonotypes were potentially confounded. As age increased, observed TCR beta diversity per million T cells dropped in a roughly linear way, and a significant reduction was already evident by age 40. The long-lived group showed more naive CD4+ T cells, fewer expanded clones and increased TCR diversity than the aged group, suggesting age selection. The percentage of naive T cells measured by flow cytometry correlated strongly with observed TCR beta diversity. Since profiling was done on bulk unsorted PBMCs, naive and antigen-experienced compartments could not be conclusively compared.

Donors were a few dozen systemically healthy Caucasian individuals from Russia aged roughly 6 to 100 years. Each donor gave 8 to 10 milliliters of peripheral blood, drawn into EDTA-treated Vacutainer tubes. Ficoll-Paque density-gradient centrifugation was used to isolate PBMCs, with at least 7 million obtained per sample. Trizol reagent was used to extract total RNA from the PBMCs, yielding at least 6 micrograms per sample. For every donor, flow cytometry on a PBMC aliquot measured the percentage of naive CD45RAhigh/CD27high T cells. CDR1 and CDR2 (WSHSY, SAAADI) derive from the germline V gene. From cysteine to phenylalanine, the CDR3 is 15 amino acids long. The DNA shown is the 45-base CDR3, in frame from base 1. V and J lose 4 bases and 2 bases, and a span of 12 bases separates them.

This clonotype originated in an elderly man in good health. This chain is built from TRBV10-2 and TRBJ2-1, with TRBD2 tentatively as D gene (6 bases match). The specimen sequenced was blood. The CDR3 reads CASSVAAGAYNEQFF. The DNA is as follows: TGCGCCAGCAGTGTGGCAGCGGGCGCCTACAATGAGCAGTTCTTC.